A selection of T cell receptor beta chains follows, all from one sample in a study of beta chain features in type 1 diabetes. Sequencing was performed with immunoSEQ multiplex PCR; in TCRdb, only in-frame clones are kept and a portion is missing. The repertoire has about 240,000 clones, roughly 13% of them found once; the top ten carry almost 0.02%. Sequenced input: naive CD4+ T cells from blood. Every receptor here comes from a young man with type 1 diabetes. The conserved cysteine and the conserved F or W are not part of the CDR3 here. The D gene is left open where the match is weak.

J gene	V gene	D gene	CDR3 protein
TRBJ2-5	TRBV5-1	TRBD2	ASSISSGSYETQY
TRBJ2-2	TRBV2	TRBD1	ASRTDRASGELF
TRBJ2-1	TRBV5-1	NA	ASSLGGEQF
TRBJ2-2	TRBV11-2	TRBD1	ASSQRQGASTGELF
TRBJ2-3	TRBV29-1	NA	SYPRADTQY
TRBJ1-2	TRBV10-3	NA	AIGQGGYGYT
TRBJ1-6	TRBV19	NA	ASASRVQGGSPLH
TRBJ2-7	TRBV7-8	TRBD1	ASSLDQGAREQY
TRBJ1-1	TRBV6-5	TRBD1	ASSKQGAAF
TRBJ2-2	TRBV2	TRBD1	ASSEEGAGPGELF
TRBJ1-5	TRBV5-6	NA	ASSLTTGYSNQPQH
TRBJ2-2	TRBV11-3	NA	ASSPQPPDTTGELF
TRBJ2-5	TRBV5-6	TRBD2	ASSLRTSGRRETQY
TRBJ2-1	TRBV28	TRBD2	ASSFDLKLAGVGEQF
TRBJ2-3	TRBV6-1	NA	ASSDGGGADTQY
TRBJ1-2	TRBV2	NA	ASSELQDRGYT
TRBJ2-7	TRBV7-2	NA	ASSLGGRSYEQY
TRBJ2-7	TRBV7-2	NA	ASSPVGSYEQY
TRBJ1-3	TRBV30	NA	AWSVADGNTIY
TRBJ1-6	TRBV19	TRBD1	ASSLRDRDSPLH
TRBJ2-7	TRBV6-1	NA	ASSPGYSYEQY
TRBJ2-3	TRBV10-3	NA	ASGQEGAGTDTQY